Shown below are 26 T cell receptor beta chains from a single sample sequenced in a study. Using its own MiXCR run on the 5' RACE reads, TCRdb lists one record per CDR3 protein. The table lists 13,000 or so distinct CDR3 sequences, roughly half of them singletons. Treg sorting used a CD4+CD25+CD127-/low gate. Sequenced: tumor-infiltrating Tregs sorted from the breast tumor. These TCRs come from a female donor with breast cancer.

V gene TRBV18 combines with J gene TRBJ2-5, with 9 bases identical to TRBD1. J was trimmed by 3 bases and V by 4 bases; bases with no gene match: 3. Germline values: CDR1 KGHSH, CDR2 LQKENI. The CDR3 spans 14 residues. The DNA of the CDR3 is TGTGCCAGCTCACGCGGGACAGGGAAAGAGACCCAGTACTTC. This codes for CASSRGTGKETQYF.

This chain's CDR3 is CSARRRGSNQPQHF. The CDR3 DNA sequence: TGCAGTGCCCGACGGCGGGGTTCCAATCAGCCCCAGCATTTT. The chain recombines TRBV20-1 with TRBJ1-5; D unresolved. V dropped 6 bases and J dropped 3 bases, with 15 bases sitting between them. CDR3 length: 14 amino acids. Germline CDR1 DFQATT, CDR2 SNEGSKA (reference sequence).

The V gene is TRBV15, the J gene TRBJ1-5; D is uncertain. CDR3 length: 13 residues. From germline, CDR1 is LNHNV and CDR2 YYDKDF (reference sequence). V was pared by 0 bases and J by 6 bases, with 6 bases between. CDR3 in DNA: TGTGCCACCAGCAGAGATCTGACTCAGCCCCAGCATTTT. Its protein product is CATSRDLTQPQHF. The full variable domain, its missing parts supplied by reference TRBV15 and TRBJ1-5, is DAMVIQNPRYQVTQFGKPVTLSCSQTLNHNVMYWYQQKSSQAPKLLFHYYDKDFNNEADTPDNFQSRRPNTSFCFLDIRSPGLGDTAMYLCATSRDLTQPQHFGDGTRLSIL.

There are a few counts of this clonotype. V is TRBV20-1 and J is TRBJ2-4; TRBD2 aligns across 10 bases. The CDR3 runs 15 residues. V lost 1 base to trimming and J lost 4 bases; unmatched junction nucleotides: 4. Germline CDR1 and CDR2: DFQATT and SNEGSKA (reference sequence). In DNA form, the CDR3 reads TGCAGTGCTAGAGCTAGCGGGAGAGGAAAAAACATTCAGTACTTC. Translating it yields CSARASGRGKNIQYF.

This chain connects TRBV4-2 to TRBJ1-2; D uncertain. Trimming took off 0 bases at V and 2 bases at J, with 10 bases between the two ends. This CDR3 is built from 15 residues. Germline V gene sequence: CDR1 LGHNA, CDR2 YNFKEQ. CDR3: CASSQDRILNYGYTF. CDR3 in DNA: TGTGCCAGCAGCCAAGACAGAATCCTCAACTATGGCTACACCTTC.

This chain links TRBV7-2 with TRBJ2-7; 11 bases are shared with TRBD2. The CDR3 has 17 residues. Germline lookup yields CDR1 SGHTA and CDR2 FQGNSA. The trim removed 5 bases at V and 0 bases at J, leaving 9 bases unmatched. The CDR3 DNA reads TGTGCCAGCAGCCTATTTCCGACTAGCGGGATCTCCTACGAGCAGTACTTC. It codes for CASSLFPTSGISYEQYF.

The V and J genes are TRBV7-8 and TRBJ2-1, with 8 bases lining up with TRBD2. The CDR3 runs to 15 residues. With 0 bases clipped from V and 9 bases from J, the junction kept 7 bases outside the gene matches. From germline, CDR1 is SGHVS and CDR2 FQNEAQ. The CDR3 is CASSLASGIYFEQFF. As DNA, the CDR3 is TGTGCCAGCAGCTTAGCTAGCGGGATATATTTTGAGCAGTTCTTC.

J is TRBJ2-5 and V is TRBV11-2; 7 bases are shared with TRBD2. This CDR3 spans 14 amino acids. Germline V gene data show CDR1 as SGHAT and CDR2 as FQNNGV. Losses at the gene ends were 1 base for V and 7 bases for J; bases not matched to a gene: 6. CDR3 nucleotide sequence: TGTGCCAGCAGCTTAGCGGTCGGGGGGTTGACCCAGTACTTC. It encodes CASSLAVGGLTQYF. The full variable domain, completed using reference TRBV11-2 and TRBJ2-5, is EAGVAQSPRYKIIEKRQSVAFWCNPISGHATLYWYQQILGQGPKLLIQFQNNGVVDDSQLPKDRFSAERLKGVDSTLKIQPAKLEDSAVYLCASSLAVGGLTQYFGPGTRLLVL.

In the case of this clonotype: Being one base from a much bigger clone, this may be a read error. This chain connects TRBV6-5 to TRBJ2-3; possibly TRBD1 or TRBD2 for D (6 bases each). The CDR3 has 14 amino acids. V lost 6 bases and J lost 4, with 14 bases in between. Germline CDR1 reads MNHEY; CDR2 reads SVGAGI. The DNA of the CDR3 is TGTGCCAGCAGAAGGGGGGCAGGGGCAGATACGCAGTATTTT. Amino acids: CASRRGAGADTQYF.

The chain joins TRBV20-1 to TRBJ2-7; D is tentatively TRBD1 or TRBD2 (5 bases each). V gave up 6 bases and J gave up 4 bases, with 19 bases separating them. This CDR3 spans 14 amino acids. From germline, CDR1 is DFQATT and CDR2 SNEGSKA (reference sequence). The CDR3 is CSAEGPETTYEQYF. Written as DNA, the CDR3 is TGCAGTGCCGAGGGGCCAGAGACCACATACGAGCAGTACTTC.

The chain couples TRBV7-2 to TRBJ1-2; the D is unclear. Germline V CDR1 and CDR2: SGHTA, FQGNSA. The CDR3 totals 16 residues. V was trimmed by 4 bases and J by 0 bases, leaving 15 bases between them. As DNA, the CDR3 is TGTGCCAGCAGCTCAGACCGGGCGATCACTAACTATGGCTACACCTTC. Encoded protein: CASSSDRAITNYGYTF.

The chain links TRBV30 to TRBJ2-2, with 9 bases matching TRBD1. The CDR3 sequence is 15 residues long. Germline CDR1 GTSNPN, CDR2 SVGIG (reference sequence). V shed 3 bases and J 5 bases; nucleotides not matched to a gene: 7. CDR3 bases: TGTGCCTGGAGGATACAGGGGGCCGATACCGGGGAGCTGTTTTTT. It specifies CAWRIQGADTGELFF.

Note on this clonotype: Relative to the germline gene, one junction end is altered; a read error may explain this. The chain couples TRBV4-3 to TRBJ1-2; a weak D match, TRBD1 (5 bases). CDR3 length: 15 amino acids. Germline assignment: CDR1 LGHNA and CDR2 YSLEER. CDR3 residues: CASSQDTMTAYGYAF. CDR3 coding DNA: TGCGCCAGCAGCCAAGATACTATGACAGCCTATGGCTACGCCTTC.

The gene calls are TRBV4-2 and TRBJ2-5, with 7 bases identical to TRBD2. CDR1 is LGHNA, CDR2 YNFKEQ, per germline. The CDR3 has 16 amino acids. Trimming cost V 1 base and J 2 bases; bases outside gene matches: 7. CDR3 coding DNA: TGTGCCAGCAGCCAAGCGTCCGGGCGGGGGCAAGAGACCCAGTACTTC. Translated: CASSQASGRGQETQYF.

V gene TRBV20-1 combines with J gene TRBJ2-3; D may be TRBD2 (6 bases). The CDR3 is 15 amino acids. The germline V and J ends were trimmed by 6 bases and 2 bases, with 18 bases remaining between them. Germline-derived CDR1 and CDR2 are DFQATT and SNEGSKA (reference sequence). CDR3 sequence (DNA): TGCAGTGCACCGAACCCGGGACTTTCCACAGATACGCAGTATTTT. Translating it yields CSAPNPGLSTDTQYF.

The rearrangement uses TRBV7-2 and TRBJ2-5; no firm D call. Germline assignment: CDR1 SGHTA and CDR2 FQGNSA. This CDR3 comprises 15 residues. Trimming removed 1 base at V and 9 bases at J, with 18 bases between. In DNA form, the CDR3 reads TGTGCCAGCAGCTTAGAGGTTGCGCGCAATTCGCCCCAGTACTTC. This sequence encodes CASSLEVARNSPQYF. The entire variable domain, with the rest obtained from reference TRBV7-2 and TRBJ2-5, is as follows: GAGVSQSPSNKVTEKGKDVELRCDPISGHTALYWYRQSLGQGLEFLIYFQGNSAPDKSGLPSDRFSAERTGGSVSTLTIQRTQQEDSAVYLCASSLEVARNSPQYFGPGTRLLVL.

V and J are TRBV15 and TRBJ2-7, with 7 bases that match TRBD1. CDR3 size: 13 residues. Germline lookup yields CDR1 LNHNV and CDR2 YYDKDF (reference sequence). Trimming removed 5 bases from V and 1 base from J; junction bases left unmatched: 2. For the CDR3, the DNA is TGTGCCACCAGCCGGGACAGATCCTACGAGCAGTACTTC. Protein product: CATSRDRSYEQYF.

A word on this clonotype: The junction does not match germline at one end; this may be a read error. The gene calls are TRBV20-1 and TRBJ2-4, with D perhaps TRBD2 (6 bases). The germline V gene has CDR1 DFQATT and CDR2 SNEGSKA (reference sequence). This CDR3 is built from 12 residues. The CDR3 region is CSAKDGGRLPNF. In nucleotides, the CDR3 is TGCAGTGCTAAAGATGGAGGGAGGCTCCCCAACTTC.

The chain couples TRBV6-1 to TRBJ1-1; possibly TRBD1 for D (5 bases). Germline V gene lookup returns CDR1 MNHNS and CDR2 SASEGT. The CDR3 is 13 residues long. The V gene lost 5 bases and the J gene lost 1 base, with 8 bases spanning the gap. The CDR3 is CASSQQANTEAFF. The CDR3 DNA is TGTGCCAGCAGTCAACAGGCGAACACTGAAGCTTTCTTT.

The gene calls are TRBV25-1 and TRBJ2-7; 9 bases line up with TRBD1. Germline assignment: CDR1 MGHDK and CDR2 SYGVNS. This CDR3 is 14 amino acids long. The V segment lost 3 bases and the J segment 3 bases; nucleotides outside the gene matches: 3. DNA of the CDR3: TGTGCCAGCAGTGAGGGACAGGGTCGCTACGAGCAGTACTTC. Its protein is CASSEGQGRYEQYF.

This clonotype was seen more than once but under ten times. V is TRBV6-5 and J is TRBJ1-4, with 9 bases fitting TRBD1. This CDR3 comprises 16 residues. V was clipped by 0 bases and J by 4 bases; unmatched bases: 3. CDR1 is MNHEY, CDR2 SVGAGI, per germline. The CDR3 loop is CASSYSGTGINEKLFF. Here the CDR3 DNA reads TGTGCCAGCAGTTACTCGGGGACAGGGATTAATGAAAAACTGTTTTTT.

The J gene is TRBJ2-7, the V gene TRBV7-3, with D possibly matching TRBD2 (6 bases). The CDR3 has 15 residues. V lost 4 bases to trimming and J lost 3 bases, with 16 bases between them. Per germline, CDR1 SGHTA and CDR2 FQGTGA. CDR3 region: CASSSQPGSNYEQYF. CDR3 nucleotide sequence: TGTGCCAGCAGCTCCCAGCCCGGGAGTAACTACGAGCAGTACTTC.

In its sample, this clonotype was seen a few times. The V gene is TRBV6-2 or TRBV6-3, the J gene TRBJ2-7; D gene uncertain. The CDR3 runs 13 residues. Looked up from germline, CDR1 is MNHEY and CDR2 is SVGEGT. Deletions cut 2 bases from V and 3 bases from J, with 8 bases between. In DNA, the CDR3 is TGTGCCAGCAGTTACAAGGAGTACTACGAGCAGTACTTC. It specifies CASSYKEYYEQYF.

The rearrangement links TRBV20-1 to TRBJ2-7; 10 nucleotides align to TRBD2. Trimming removed 4 bases from V and 4 bases from J; junction bases left unmatched: 7. Germline CDR1 DFQATT, CDR2 SNEGSKA (reference sequence). CDR3 length equals 14 residues. As DNA, the CDR3 is TGCAGTGCTATAGGAACTAGCGGGAAATACGAGCAGTACTTC. This gives the protein CSAIGTSGKYEQYF.

The chain joins TRBV20-1 to TRBJ1-1; no definite D call. CDR1 and CDR2 (germline): DFQATT, SNEGSKA (reference sequence). The V end lost 3 bases, the J end lost 4 bases, and 12 bases lay between the germline ends. The CDR3 is 13 amino acids. In DNA, the CDR3 is TGCAGTGCTAGCGCAAAGGTAGGCACTGAAGCTTTCTTT. Amino acid sequence: CSASAKVGTEAFF.

This clonotype was observed a handful of times. The chain carries TRBV20-1 and TRBJ2-7, with TRBD1 as a possible D gene (6 bases). CDR3 length: 13 amino acids. V was trimmed by 0 bases and J by 5 bases, leaving 11 bases between them. Germline V gives CDR1 DFQATT, CDR2 SNEGSKA (reference sequence). The CDR3: CSARDDRFHEQYF. Written as DNA, the CDR3 is TGCAGTGCTAGAGATGACAGGTTCCACGAGCAGTACTTC.